The clone carrying this T cell receptor (beta chain) was seen a few times. V dropped 5 bases and J dropped 1 base, with 12 bases sitting between them. Germline values: CDR1 MNHEY, CDR2 SMNVEV (reference sequence). CDR3 length: 14 amino acids. The data derive from a study of blood T cell repertoires in COVID-19. Study overall: Acute-phase and convalescent COVID-19 samples originated in the United States, Italy and Spain. PBMCs, B-cell-depleted T cells, or T cells were the source of the cDNA or gDNA that made up the material.

As processed by the authors: Nucleated cell number was recorded as an estimate derived from reference gene primer amplification. Sequencing was performed with immunoSEQ multiplex PCR; in TCRdb, only in-frame clones are kept and a portion is missing. The D gene and trimming were derived from the DNA, and the V and J assignments and clone size from that table. In the table there are 70,000 or so clones, over 75% of which are singletons. This clonotype was sampled from an elderly man with acute or convalescent COVID-19. The rearrangement uses TRBV27 and TRBJ2-7; unclear D gene. The sample taken for sequencing was peripheral blood. Written as DNA, the CDR3 is TGTGCCAGCAGTCCCATGGCCGGGTCCTACGAGCAGTACTTC. Translated: CASSPMAGSYEQYF.